This TCR beta chain came from a study of T-cell reconstitution after alpha-beta-depleted transplantation in children (dated by TCRdb to the mid-2010s). In terms of the full investigation: Using TCR repertoire profiling, the study followed T-cell immune reconstitution in a quantitative way in children after TCRalphabeta/CD19-depleted allogeneic hematopoietic cell transplantation. What the work shows at the level of the full study, not this receptor alone: In some patients, the high TCRbeta diversity seen at day 60 was put down to recipient T cells and intrathymic progenitors that had survived conditioning. Hyperexpanded clone frequencies declined over subsequent months; after one year, T-cell counts and TCRbeta diversity were mostly attributed to newly produced T cells. Apparently early alphabetaT-cell count recovery about two months after transplant reportedly relied on only several hundred rapidly expanded clones derived from non-depleted graft cells.

The treatment or condition label corresponds to: allogeneic hematopoietic cell transplantation with graft depleted of TCRalphabeta T cells and CD19 B cells. The transplant recipients were children given TCRalphabeta/CD19-depleted allogeneic hematopoietic cell grafts. This clonotype was detected ten times or more. What antigen it recognizes has not been identified. Base-call qualities are not available, and no considerably larger clone is one nucleotide away. Libraries were built with PCR. The reads were generated on an Illumina HiSeq 2500. TCR libraries were prepared with molecular barcoding, using unique molecular identifiers to normalize TCRbeta repertoire quantification. TCRdb trimmed the raw reads at Q25, called clones with MiXCR and kept productive beta chains. Rows are combined by CDR3 protein, so each entry shows the most common genes and DNA. The sample table records roughly 74,000 distinct CDR3 sequences; roughly 20% of these occur just once. The top ten clones comprise 45% to 55% of the sample.

Taken from cysteine to phenylalanine, the CDR3 has 13 residues. Just CDR3 DNA is preserved here, 39 bases in frame from base 1. CDR1 and CDR2, per the germline V gene, are SGHRS and YFSETQ. The germline V and J ends show losses of 4 bases and 4 bases respectively, and no gene match explains 5 bases of the junction. Sample: PBMCs, mostly from graft donor cells, taken 360 days after TCRalphabeta/CD19-depleted stem cell transplant. The receptor's source is a male patient aged 2-15 years who had a stem cell transplant for acute lymphoblastic leukemia, so the T cells may come from the graft donor. This receptor chain uses TRBV5-1 and TRBJ2-7, with 7 middle bases fitting TRBD1. The DNA is TGCGCCAGCAGCCCCGGGACAGTTTACGAGCAGTACTTC. It encodes CASSPGTVYEQYF.